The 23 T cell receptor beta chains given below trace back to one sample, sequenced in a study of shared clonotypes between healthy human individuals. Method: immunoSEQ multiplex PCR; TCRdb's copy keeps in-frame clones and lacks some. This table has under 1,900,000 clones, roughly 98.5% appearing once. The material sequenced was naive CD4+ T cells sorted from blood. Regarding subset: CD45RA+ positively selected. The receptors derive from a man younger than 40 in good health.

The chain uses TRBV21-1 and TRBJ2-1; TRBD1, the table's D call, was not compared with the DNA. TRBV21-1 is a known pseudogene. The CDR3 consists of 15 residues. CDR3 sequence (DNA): TGTGCCAGCAACTTAGTCAGGGGCTCCTACAATGAGCAGTTCTTC. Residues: CASNLVRGSYNEQFF.

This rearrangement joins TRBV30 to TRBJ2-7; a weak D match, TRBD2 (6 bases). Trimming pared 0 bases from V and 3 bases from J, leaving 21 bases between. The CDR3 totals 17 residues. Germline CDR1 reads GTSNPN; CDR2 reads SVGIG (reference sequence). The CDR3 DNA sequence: TGTGCCTGGAGTGTACCCCGACTAGGGTTACCGGACTACGAGCAGTACTTC. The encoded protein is CAWSVPRLGLPDYEQYF. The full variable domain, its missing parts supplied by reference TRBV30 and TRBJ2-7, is SQTIHQWPATLVQPVGSPLSLECTVEGTSNPNLYWYRQAAGRGLQLLFYSVGIGQISSEVPQNLSASRPQDRQFILSSKKLLLSDSGFYLCAWSVPRLGLPDYEQYFGPGTRLTVT.

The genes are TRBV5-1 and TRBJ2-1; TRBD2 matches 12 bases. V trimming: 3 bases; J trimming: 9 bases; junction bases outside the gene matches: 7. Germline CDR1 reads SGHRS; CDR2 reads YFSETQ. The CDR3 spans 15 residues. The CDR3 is CASSSLAGGPIEQFF. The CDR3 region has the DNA TGCGCCAGCAGCTCCCTAGCGGGAGGGCCGATTGAGCAGTTCTTC.

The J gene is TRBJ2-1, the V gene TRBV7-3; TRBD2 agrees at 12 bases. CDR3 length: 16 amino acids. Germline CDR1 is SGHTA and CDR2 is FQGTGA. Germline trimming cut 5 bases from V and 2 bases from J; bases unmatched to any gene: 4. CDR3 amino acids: CASSPGLAGPYNEQFF. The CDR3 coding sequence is TGTGCCAGCAGCCCCGGACTAGCGGGACCCTACAATGAGCAGTTCTTC.

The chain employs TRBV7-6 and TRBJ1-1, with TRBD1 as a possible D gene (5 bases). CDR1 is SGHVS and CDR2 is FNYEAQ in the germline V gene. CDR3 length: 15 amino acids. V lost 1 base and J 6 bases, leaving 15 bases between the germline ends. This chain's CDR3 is CASSLVRGGQSEAFF. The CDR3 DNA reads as TGTGCCAGCAGCTTAGTACGGGGGGGTCAGTCTGAAGCTTTCTTT.

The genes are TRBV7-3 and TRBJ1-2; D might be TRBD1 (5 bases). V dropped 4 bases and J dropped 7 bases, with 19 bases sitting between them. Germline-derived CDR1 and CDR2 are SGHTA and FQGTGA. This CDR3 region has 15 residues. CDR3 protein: CASSSRTRRWGGYTF. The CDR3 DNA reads TGTGCCAGCAGCTCCCGGACAAGGAGGTGGGGTGGCTACACCTTC.

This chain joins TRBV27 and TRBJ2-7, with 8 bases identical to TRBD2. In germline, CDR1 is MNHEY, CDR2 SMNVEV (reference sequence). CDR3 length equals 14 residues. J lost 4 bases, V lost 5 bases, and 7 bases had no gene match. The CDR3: CASSIPGLVYEQYF. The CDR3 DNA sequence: TGTGCCAGCAGTATTCCGGGACTAGTTTACGAGCAGTACTTC.

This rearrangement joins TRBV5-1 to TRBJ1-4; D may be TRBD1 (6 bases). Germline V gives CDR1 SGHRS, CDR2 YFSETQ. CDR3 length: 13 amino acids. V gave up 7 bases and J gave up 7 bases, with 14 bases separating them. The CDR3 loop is CASAGTSFEKLFF. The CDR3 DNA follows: TGCGCCAGCGCTGGGACATCTTTTGAAAAACTGTTTTTT. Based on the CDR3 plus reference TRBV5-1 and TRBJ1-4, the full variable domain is KAGVTQTPRYLIKTRGQQVTLSCSPISGHRSVSWYQQTPGQGLQFLFEYFSETQRNKGNFPGRFSGRQFSNSRSEMNVSTLELGDSALYLCASAGTSFEKLFFGSGTQLSVL.

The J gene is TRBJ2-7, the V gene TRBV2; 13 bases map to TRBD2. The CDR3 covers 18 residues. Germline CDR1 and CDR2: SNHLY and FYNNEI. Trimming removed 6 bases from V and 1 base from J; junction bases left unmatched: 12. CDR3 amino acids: CASRLGTSGTLSSYEQYF. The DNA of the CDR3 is TGTGCCAGCAGGCTGGGGACTAGCGGGACTCTTAGTTCCTACGAGCAGTACTTC.

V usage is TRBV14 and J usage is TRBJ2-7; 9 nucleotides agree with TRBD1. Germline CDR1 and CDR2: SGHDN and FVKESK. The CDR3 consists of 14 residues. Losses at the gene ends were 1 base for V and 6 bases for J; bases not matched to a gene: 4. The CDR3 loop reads CASSQVATGGEQYF. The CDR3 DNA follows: TGTGCCAGCAGCCAAGTTGCGACAGGGGGCGAGCAGTACTTC.

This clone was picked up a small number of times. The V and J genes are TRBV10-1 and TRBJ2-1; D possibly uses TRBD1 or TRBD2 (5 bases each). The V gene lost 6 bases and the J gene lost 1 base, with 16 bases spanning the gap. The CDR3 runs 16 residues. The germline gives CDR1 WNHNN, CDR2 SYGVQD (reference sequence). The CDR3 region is CASSVSGTVSYNEQFF. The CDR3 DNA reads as TGCGCCAGCAGCGTATCCGGGACCGTATCCTACAATGAGCAGTTCTTC.

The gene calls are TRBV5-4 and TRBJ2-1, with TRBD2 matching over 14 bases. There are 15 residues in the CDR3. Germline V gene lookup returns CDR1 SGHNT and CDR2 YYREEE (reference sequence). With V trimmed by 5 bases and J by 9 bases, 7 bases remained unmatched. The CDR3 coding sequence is TGTGCCAGCAGGGCTGGACTAGCGGGAGGTTCTGAGCAGTTCTTC. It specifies CASRAGLAGGSEQFF.

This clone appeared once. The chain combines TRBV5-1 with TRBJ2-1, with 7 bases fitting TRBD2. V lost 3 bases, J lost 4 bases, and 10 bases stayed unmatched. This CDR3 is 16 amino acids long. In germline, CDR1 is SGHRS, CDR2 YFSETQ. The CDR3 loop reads CASSSALAVLYNEQFF. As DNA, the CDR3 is TGCGCCAGCAGCTCGGCTCTAGCGGTTCTTTACAATGAGCAGTTCTTC.

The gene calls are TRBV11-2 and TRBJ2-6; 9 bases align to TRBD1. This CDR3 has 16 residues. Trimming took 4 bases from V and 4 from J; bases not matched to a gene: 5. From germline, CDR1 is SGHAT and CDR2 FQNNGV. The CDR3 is CASSSGTGHGANVLTF. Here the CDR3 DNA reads TGTGCCAGCAGCTCCGGGACAGGGCACGGGGCCAACGTCCTGACTTTC.

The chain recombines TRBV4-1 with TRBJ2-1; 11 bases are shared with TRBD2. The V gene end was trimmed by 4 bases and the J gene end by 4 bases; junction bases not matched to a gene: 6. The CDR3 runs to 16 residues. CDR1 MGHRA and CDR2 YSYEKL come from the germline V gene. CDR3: CASSRQRLAGYNEQFF. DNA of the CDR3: TGCGCCAGCAGCCGACAAAGACTAGCGGGATACAATGAGCAGTTCTTC.

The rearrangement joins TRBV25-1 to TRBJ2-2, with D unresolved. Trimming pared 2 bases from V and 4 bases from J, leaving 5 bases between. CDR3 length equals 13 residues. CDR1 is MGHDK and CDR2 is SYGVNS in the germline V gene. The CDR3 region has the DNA TGTGCCAGCAGTGAAGCCGGCACCGGGGAGCTGTTTTTT. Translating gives CASSEAGTGELFF.

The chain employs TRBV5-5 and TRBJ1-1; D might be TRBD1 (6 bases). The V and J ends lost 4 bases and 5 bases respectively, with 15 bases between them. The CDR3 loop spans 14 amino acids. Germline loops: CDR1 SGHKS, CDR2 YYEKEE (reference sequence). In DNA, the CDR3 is TGTGCCAGCAGCCCCGGACAGAGCGGGACTGAAGCTTTCTTT. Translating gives CASSPGQSGTEAFF. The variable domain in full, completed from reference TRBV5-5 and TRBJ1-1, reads DAGVTQSPTHLIKTRGQQVTLRCSPISGHKSVSWYQQVLGQGPQFIFQYYEKEERGRGNFPDRFSARQFPNYSSELNVNALLLGDSALYLCASSPGQSGTEAFFGQGTRLTVV.

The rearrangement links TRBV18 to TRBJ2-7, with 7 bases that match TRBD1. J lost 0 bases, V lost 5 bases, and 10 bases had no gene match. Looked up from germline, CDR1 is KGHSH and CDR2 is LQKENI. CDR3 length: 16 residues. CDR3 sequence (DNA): TGTGCCAGCTCATACACACGGACAGGCTACTCCTACGAGCAGTACTTC. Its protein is CASSYTRTGYSYEQYF.

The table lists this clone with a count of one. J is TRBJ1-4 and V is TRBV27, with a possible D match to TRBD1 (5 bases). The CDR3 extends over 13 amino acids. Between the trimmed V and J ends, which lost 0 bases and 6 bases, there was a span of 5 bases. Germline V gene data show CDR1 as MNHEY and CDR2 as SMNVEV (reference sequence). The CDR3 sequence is CASSLSGDEKLFF. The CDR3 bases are TGTGCCAGCAGTTTATCGGGGGATGAAAAACTGTTTTTT.

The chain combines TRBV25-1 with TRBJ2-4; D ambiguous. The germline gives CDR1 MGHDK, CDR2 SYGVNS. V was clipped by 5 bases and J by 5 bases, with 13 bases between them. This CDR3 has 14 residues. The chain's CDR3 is CASSLKPGENIQYF. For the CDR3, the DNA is TGTGCCAGCAGTTTAAAACCGGGCGAAAACATTCAGTACTTC.

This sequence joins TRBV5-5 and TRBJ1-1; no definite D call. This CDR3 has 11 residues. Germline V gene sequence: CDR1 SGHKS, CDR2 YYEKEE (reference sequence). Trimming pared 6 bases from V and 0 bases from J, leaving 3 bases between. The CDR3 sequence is CASTLNTEAFF. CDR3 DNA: TGTGCCAGCACCCTGAACACTGAAGCTTTCTTT.

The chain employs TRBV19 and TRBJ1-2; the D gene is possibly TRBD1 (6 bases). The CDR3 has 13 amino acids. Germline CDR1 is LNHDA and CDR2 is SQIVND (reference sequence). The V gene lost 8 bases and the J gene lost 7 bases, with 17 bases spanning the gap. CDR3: CASSVIGGGGYTF. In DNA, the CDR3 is TGTGCCAGTTCCGTGATCGGGGGCGGTGGCTACACCTTC.

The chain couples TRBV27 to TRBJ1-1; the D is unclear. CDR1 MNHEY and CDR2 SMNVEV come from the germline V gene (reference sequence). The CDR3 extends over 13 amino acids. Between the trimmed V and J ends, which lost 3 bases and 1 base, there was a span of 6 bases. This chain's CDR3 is CASSFAANTEAFF. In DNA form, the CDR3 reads TGTGCCAGCAGTTTCGCAGCGAACACTGAAGCTTTCTTT.